A single sample gave rise to the 17 T cell receptor beta chains below, sequenced in a study of PD-1 blockade in classical Hodgkin lymphoma. Sequencing was performed with immunoSEQ multiplex PCR; in TCRdb, only in-frame clones are kept and a portion is missing. Of tens of thousands of clones listed, 89% are singletons. Each patient's relapse followed autologous stem cell transplantation, and brentuximab vedotin exposure varied. The specimen comprised peripheral blood mononuclear cells (PBMCs), sampled before the second cycle of nivolumab. The receptor source for this set is a human donor with classical Hodgkin lymphoma.

This chain links TRBV7-8 with TRBJ2-3; D uncertain. Germline CDR1 is SGHVS and CDR2 is FQNEAQ. V was shortened by 5 bases and J by 4 bases, with 10 bases between the two germline ends. This CDR3 is built from 13 residues. The CDR3 here is CASSPTPADTQYF. DNA of the CDR3: TGTGCCAGCAGCCCCACTCCCGCAGATACGCAGTATTTT.

This chain connects TRBV29-1 to TRBJ1-1; D is unresolved. V lost 4 bases and J lost 5, with 11 bases in between. CDR1 is SQVTM, CDR2 ANQGSEA, per germline. The length of the CDR3 is 12 residues. Here the CDR3 reads CSVGDPGTEAFF. The CDR3 bases are TGCAGCGTTGGTGATCCGGGGACTGAAGCTTTCTTT. The complete variable domain, with remaining parts taken from reference TRBV29-1 and TRBJ1-1, reads SAVISQKPSRDICQRGTSLTIQCQVDSQVTMMFWYRQQPGQSLTLIATANQGSEATYESGFVIDKFPISRPNLTFSTLTVSNMSPEDSSIYLCSVGDPGTEAFFGQGTRLTVV.

The chain recombines TRBV4-1 with TRBJ2-7, with a weak D call TRBD2 (6 bases). V was trimmed by 1 base and J by 3 bases, leaving 10 bases between them. CDR3 size: 14 residues. The germline V gene encodes CDR1 MGHRA and CDR2 YSYEKL. DNA of the CDR3: TGCGCCAGCAGCCAAGCCGGAGGGAACTACGAGCAGTACTTC. It codes for CASSQAGGNYEQYF.

V and J are TRBV9 and TRBJ2-3, with no clear D. In germline, CDR1 is SGDLS, CDR2 YYNGEE. The length of the CDR3 is 13 residues. V lost 2 bases to trimming and J lost 0 bases, with 4 bases between them. The DNA for the CDR3 is TGTGCCAGCAGCGTGATTAGCACAGATACGCAGTATTTT. Translated, it gives CASSVISTDTQYF. The full variable domain, its missing parts supplied by reference TRBV9 and TRBJ2-3, is DSGVTQTPKHLITATGQRVTLRCSPRSGDLSVYWYQQSLDQGLQFLIQYYNGEERAKGNILERFSAQQFPDLHSELNLSSLELGDSALYFCASSVISTDTQYFGPGTRLTVL.

V and J are TRBV9 and TRBJ2-7; D is tentatively TRBD1 or TRBD2 (5 bases each). Trimming took off 1 base at V and 4 bases at J, with 12 bases between the two ends. Germline V gene lookup returns CDR1 SGDLS and CDR2 YYNGEE. CDR3 length: 14 residues. CDR3 sequence: CASSVRWDGYEQYF. DNA for the CDR3: TGTGCCAGCAGCGTACGATGGGACGGATACGAGCAGTACTTC.

In regard to this clone: It is likely a read error, because the conserved phenylalanine at the end of the CDR3 is missing. Because the CDR3's place on the DNA is in doubt, the DNA is left out and the CDR3 is given as listed by TCRdb. The rearrangement uses TRBV21-1 and TRBJ2-7; the listed D gene, TRBD2, was not tested against the DNA. TRBV21-1 is termed a pseudogene. The CDR3 is 9 amino acids long, termini counted. CDR3 loop: CASNGRRAG.

The chain uses TRBV5-1 and TRBJ2-1; D uncertain. The V gene's germline CDR1 is SGHRS and CDR2 YFSETQ. The V end was cut by 5 bases, the J end by 5 bases, with 11 bases between. The length of the CDR3 is 13 residues. The CDR3 protein is CASRSGFNNEQFF. The CDR3 DNA reads as TGCGCCAGCAGGTCCGGATTCAACAATGAGCAGTTCTTC.

J is TRBJ1-1 and V is TRBV28; no clear D gene. Germline CDR1 and CDR2: MDHEN and SYDVKM. The CDR3 has 15 residues. V was pared by 3 bases and J by 1 base, with 12 bases between. The CDR3 region has the DNA TGTGCCAGCAGTTTTCAGCGGATCACGAACACTGAAGCTTTCTTT. It yields the protein CASSFQRITNTEAFF.

This clone occurred a few times. The chain combines TRBV30 with TRBJ2-5, with D hard to call. CDR3 length: 11 amino acids. V was pared by 5 bases and J by 7 bases, with 11 bases between. Germline loops: CDR1 GTSNPN, CDR2 SVGIG (reference sequence). CDR3 DNA: TGTGCCTGGTCTGGGGATTGGACCCAGTACTTC. Encoded protein: CAWSGDWTQYF.

V and J are TRBV18 and TRBJ2-3; no firm D call. Germline V gene sequence: CDR1 KGHSH, CDR2 LQKENI. V was pared by 4 bases and J by 6 bases, with 8 bases between. This CDR3 contains 12 residues. CDR3 sequence reads: CASSLSADTQYF. DNA of the CDR3: TGTGCCAGCTCACTATCAGCCGATACGCAGTATTTT.

The rearrangement uses TRBV7-2 and TRBJ1-1; no clear D gene. CDR3 length: 14 amino acids. Trimming removed 5 bases from V and 1 base from J, with 11 bases in between. In germline, CDR1 is SGHTA, CDR2 FQGNSA. This CDR3 reads CASSIPTENTEAFF. CDR3 nucleotides: TGTGCCAGCAGCATCCCCACCGAGAACACTGAAGCTTTCTTT.

The chain combines TRBV2 with TRBJ1-6; tentative D call: TRBD1 (5 bases). V lost 6 bases to trimming and J lost 8 bases, with 11 bases between them. Germline V lookup: CDR1 SNHLY, CDR2 FYNNEI. The CDR3 has 13 residues. The DNA for the CDR3 is TGTGCCAGCAGAGGGACGGGGGATTCACCCCTCCACTTT. Translated: CASRGTGDSPLHF.

This clone was found once. The chain employs TRBV15 and TRBJ2-7; D is perhaps TRBD1 or TRBD2 (5 bases each). The CDR3 is made up of 14 amino acids. Trimming shortened V by 6 bases and J by 5 bases, and 17 bases separated the two germline ends. Germline lookup yields CDR1 LNHNV and CDR2 YYDKDF (reference sequence). CDR3 protein: CATSPGQARDEQYF. As DNA, the CDR3 is TGTGCCACCAGTCCGGGGCAGGCGCGGGACGAGCAGTACTTC.

V usage is TRBV20-1 and J usage is TRBJ2-7, with 8 bases aligning to TRBD2. Per the germline V gene, CDR1 is DFQATT and CDR2 is SNEGSKA (reference sequence). The CDR3 covers 11 residues. V gave up 6 bases and J gave up 4 bases; unmatched junction bases: 2. This CDR3 is CSATSGYEQYF. DNA of the CDR3: TGCAGTGCAACTAGCGGTTACGAGCAGTACTTC.

In its sample, this clone was seen once. The gene calls are TRBV21-1 and TRBJ2-1; the DNA was not compared with TRBD2, the D call given in the table. TRBV21-1 is described as a pseudogene. This CDR3 region has 15 residues. CDR3 coding DNA: TGTGCCAGCAGCAAGGGACTAGCGGCCTACAATGAGCAGTTCTTC. This sequence encodes CASSKGLAAYNEQFF.

The chain employs TRBV2 and TRBJ1-5; TRBD1 might be the D (5 bases). Germline V gene data show CDR1 as SNHLY and CDR2 as FYNNEI. V lost 3 bases and J lost 0, with 9 bases in between. The CDR3 spans 15 residues. The DNA of the CDR3 is TGTGCCAGCAGTGAGACAGCTTATAGCAATCAGCCCCAGCATTTT. Translation gives CASSETAYSNQPQHF.

The rearrangement links TRBV9 to TRBJ1-1; D remains unclear. Trimming removed 4 bases from V and 1 base from J, with 14 bases in between. The CDR3 is 15 amino acids. Germline CDR1 is SGDLS and CDR2 is YYNGEE. The CDR3 DNA reads TGTGCCAGCAGCTCCAGTCGGTGGGGGAACACTGAAGCTTTCTTT. This translates into CASSSSRWGNTEAFF.